Below, one TCR beta chain is given with its context. Primers included in the PCR were 60 Vbeta and 13 Jbeta primers. Sequencing was performed with immunoSEQ multiplex PCR; in TCRdb, only in-frame clones are kept and a portion is missing. The table includes some 110,000 clones, less than 80% detected once. The data were obtained in a study of cytomegalovirus exposure and HLA in healthy donors. Trimming at V came to 0 bases and at J to 4 bases, leaving 6 bases not matched to a gene. The CDR3 sequence is 16 residues long. Germline CDR1 reads SGHTA; CDR2 reads FQGNSA. The sample consisted of PBMCs. This clonotype was obtained from a woman aged 30 to 39 in good health and CMV-seronegative. The chain carries TRBV7-2 and TRBJ2-4; TRBD2 matches 7 bases. The CDR3 spells CASSLAPSGSKNIQYF. Here the CDR3 DNA reads TGTGCCAGCAGCTTAGCGCCTAGCGGTTCTAAAAACATTCAGTACTTC.